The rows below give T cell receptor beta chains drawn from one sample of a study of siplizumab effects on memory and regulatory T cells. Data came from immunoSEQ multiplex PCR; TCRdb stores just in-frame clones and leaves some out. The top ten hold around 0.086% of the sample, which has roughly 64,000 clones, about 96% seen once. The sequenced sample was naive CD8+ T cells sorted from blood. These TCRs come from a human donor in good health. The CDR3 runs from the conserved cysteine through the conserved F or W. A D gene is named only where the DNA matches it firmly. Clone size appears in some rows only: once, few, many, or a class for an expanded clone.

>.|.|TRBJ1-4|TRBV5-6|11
TGTGCCAGCAGCGGTGGTGAAAAACTGTTTTTT
CASSGGEKLFF
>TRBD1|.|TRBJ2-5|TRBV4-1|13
TGCGCCAGCACAGGACAGGGGGAAGAGACCCAGTACTTC
CASTGQGEETQYF
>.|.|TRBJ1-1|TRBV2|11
TGTGCCAGCAGTGAACTATTAGAAGCTTTCTTT
CASSELLEAFF
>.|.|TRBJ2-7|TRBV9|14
TGTGCCAGCAGCGTCGGAGGACAGACCTACGAGCAGTACTTC
CASSVGGQTYEQYF
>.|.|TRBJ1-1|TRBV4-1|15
TGCGCCAGCAGCCAGGTGACAGGCTTGAACACTGAAGCTTTCTTT
CASSQVTGLNTEAFF
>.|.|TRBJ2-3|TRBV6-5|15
TGTGCCAGCAGTTATAGTATAGGTAGCACAGATACGCAGTATTTT
CASSYSIGSTDTQYF
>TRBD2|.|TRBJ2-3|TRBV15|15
TGTGCCACCAGCAGGGTTGGCGGGGGGGCAGATACGCAGTATTTT
CATSRVGGGADTQYF
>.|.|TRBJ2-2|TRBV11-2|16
TGTGCCAGCAGCTTATATCTTCAGGGAGAGGGCGGGGAGCTGTTTTTT
CASSLYLQGEGGELFF
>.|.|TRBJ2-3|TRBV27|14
TGTGCCAGCAGTTTTGCGGTTAGCACAGATACGCAGTATTTT
CASSFAVSTDTQYF
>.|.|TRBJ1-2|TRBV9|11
TGTGCCAGCAGGACAGGCTATGGCTACACCTTC
CASRTGYGYTF
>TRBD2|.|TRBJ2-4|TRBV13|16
TGTGCCAGCAGCTCGGGCGGGGGGGTAGCCAAAAACATTCAGTACTTC
CASSSGGGVAKNIQYF
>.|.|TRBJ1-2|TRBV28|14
TGTGCCAGCAGTTGGTCCAGGGAGAACTATGGCTACACCTTC
CASSWSRENYGYTF
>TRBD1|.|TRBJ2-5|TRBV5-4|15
TGTGCCAGCAGTTCCCCAGGGGGCGGAGGGGAGACCCAGTACTTC
CASSSPGGGGETQYF
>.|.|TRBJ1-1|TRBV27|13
TGTGCCAGCAGTAGCGGCACGGGAACAGAAGCTTTCTTT
CASSSGTGTEAFF
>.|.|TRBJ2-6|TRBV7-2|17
TGTGCCAGCAGCGCCCGGAAGTTCAGCTCTGGGGCCAACGTCCTGACTTTC
CASSARKFSSGANVLTF
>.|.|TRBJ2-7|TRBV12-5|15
TGTGCTAGTGGTTTGACCTTGGGGGGCATAGACGAGCAGTACTTC
CASGLTLGGIDEQYF
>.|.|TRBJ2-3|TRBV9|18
TGTGCCAGCAGCGGTTTCAGGGGGGGTGGCACTTTCACAGATACGCAGTATTTT
CASSGFRGGGTFTDTQYF
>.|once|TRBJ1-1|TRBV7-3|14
TGTGCCAGCAGCTTATTTCAGGGAAACACTGAAGCTTTCTTT
CASSLFQGNTEAFF
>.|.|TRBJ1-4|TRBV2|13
TGTGCCAGCAGGACCTCCAGCAACGAAAAACTGTTTTTT
CASRTSSNEKLFF
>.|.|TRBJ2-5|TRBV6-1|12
TGTGCCAGCGTCGAAACTAAAGAGACCCAGTACTTC
CASVETKETQYF
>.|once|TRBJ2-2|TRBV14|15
TGTGCCAGCAGCCATTGGACAGACCTCACCGGGGAGCTGTTTTTT
CASSHWTDLTGELFF
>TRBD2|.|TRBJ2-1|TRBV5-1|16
TGCGCCAGCAGCCTACAAGGCGGGGGGGCCAGTAATGAGCAGTTCTTC
CASSLQGGGASNEQFF
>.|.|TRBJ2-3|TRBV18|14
TGTGCCAGCTCACCAGGAGGGGGTTTAGATACGCAGTATTTT
CASSPGGGLDTQYF